This TCR beta chain was retrieved from a study of cytomegalovirus exposure and HLA in healthy donors. Amplification used 60 Vbeta primers and 13 Jbeta primers. Sequencing was performed with immunoSEQ multiplex PCR; in TCRdb, only in-frame clones are kept and a portion is missing. Among about 90,000 clones listed, around 68% were seen once. V was cut by 2 bases and J by 7 bases, with 15 bases left in between. Germline V CDR1 and CDR2: SGHDT, YYEEEE. The CDR3 has 14 residues. Sequenced: PBMCs. The chain recombines TRBV5-6 with TRBJ1-2; a weak D match, TRBD1 (6 bases). The TCR originated in a young man in good health and CMV-seropositive. CDR3 in DNA: TGTGCCAGCAGCTTACAGGGCCGTCGGTCTGGCTACACCTTC. Translated: CASSLQGRRSGYTF.